The 21 T cell receptor beta chains listed next were all sequenced from one sample in a study of T cells in Graves' hyperthyroidism and ophthalmopathy. Researchers took RNA transcripts and amplified the TCR beta CDR3 regions from them. The primer set for the first-round RT-PCR of the TCR CDR3 was HTBI. TCRdb processed the multiplex PCR reads anew with MiXCR; each CDR3 protein has one entry. Here the sample spans 400,000 or so distinct CDR3 sequences, about 14% being singletons. Sequencing was carried out using blood. Receptor source: a woman in her 30s with Graves' ophthalmopathy.

This clonotype showed up many times. The chain links TRBV7-2 to TRBJ2-2, with a weak D call TRBD1 (5 bases). Trimming pared 1 base from V and 7 bases from J, leaving 19 bases between. Germline CDR1 SGHTA, CDR2 FQGNSA. CDR3 length: 17 amino acids. CDR3 coding DNA: TGTGCCAGCAGCTTAGAGATGCGGTTCCAGGGCGGCGGGGAGCTGTTTTTT. This encodes CASSLEMRFQGGGELFF.

V gene TRBV7-9 combines with J gene TRBJ1-4; D not certain. CDR1 SEHNR and CDR2 FQNEAQ come from the germline V gene (reference sequence). The CDR3 is made up of 13 amino acids. Trimming removed 7 bases at V and 7 bases at J, with 13 bases between. Here the CDR3 reads CASNQDPLEKLFF. In DNA form, the CDR3 reads TGTGCCAGCAACCAGGATCCACTTGAAAAACTGTTTTTT.

This clonotype appeared many times. The chain couples TRBV20-1 to TRBJ1-1, with D tentatively TRBD1 (5 bases). V was trimmed by 4 bases and J by 5 bases, leaving 23 bases between them. The CDR3 has 16 residues. CDR1 and CDR2 from the germline V gene are DFQATT and SNEGSKA (reference sequence). In DNA, the CDR3 is TGCAGTGCTACATACCCAATTACCACGACAGTAACTGAAGCTTTCTTT. It yields the protein CSATYPITTTVTEAFF.

This clonotype was seen a handful of times. The rearrangement joins TRBV10-3 to TRBJ1-6; tentative D call: TRBD1 (6 bases). Germline V lookup: CDR1 ENHRY, CDR2 SYGVKD. The CDR3 covers 13 residues. The V gene lost 6 bases and the J gene lost 5 bases, with 8 bases spanning the gap. CDR3 amino acids: CAIRRGDNSPLHF. In nucleotides, the CDR3 is TGTGCCATCAGGAGGGGGGATAATTCACCCCTCCACTTT.

The sample holds many counts of this clonotype. The chain uses TRBV7-2 and TRBJ2-5; 15 bases are a match to TRBD2. The CDR3 length is 19 residues. Trimming took 5 bases from V and 0 from J; bases not matched to a gene: 10. CDR1 SGHTA and CDR2 FQGNSA come from the germline V gene. The CDR3 spells CASSPGLAGGNRYQETQYF. The CDR3 coding sequence is TGTGCCAGCAGCCCGGGACTAGCGGGGGGAAACAGGTACCAAGAGACCCAGTACTTC.

There are many counts of this clonotype. The V gene is TRBV28, the J gene TRBJ1-1; D is possibly TRBD1 (6 bases). The CDR3 has 12 amino acids. The germline V and J ends were trimmed by 6 bases and 6 bases, with 11 bases remaining between them. Germline V gives CDR1 MDHEN, CDR2 SYDVKM. The CDR3 region has the DNA TGTGCCAGCAGCGGGACAACCTCTGAAGCTTTCTTT. This translates into CASSGTTSEAFF.

The chain joins TRBV5-1 to TRBJ1-2, with D unclear. V gave up 0 bases and J gave up 4 bases, with 25 bases separating them. The CDR3 runs to 19 residues. Germline values: CDR1 SGHRS, CDR2 YFSETQ. The chain's CDR3 is CASSLGPQFEELGGYGYTF. CDR3 coding DNA: TGCGCCAGCAGCTTGGGGCCACAGTTCGAAGAATTGGGCGGCTATGGCTACACCTTC.

A few counts support this clonotype. The chain is built from TRBV7-9 and TRBJ1-4; 8 bases are a match to TRBD1. Germline CDR1 and CDR2: SEHNR and FQNEAQ (reference sequence). The ends lost 7 bases at V and 4 bases at J; junction bases unmatched: 8. This CDR3 contains 15 residues. The CDR3 DNA reads as TGTGCCAGCACCACGCGCGGACAGGGTAATGAAAAACTGTTTTTT. Translating gives CASTTRGQGNEKLFF.

This clonotype was seen at least ten times. This sequence joins TRBV7-2 and TRBJ1-6; D is ambiguous. Trimming pared 4 bases from V and 4 bases from J, leaving 14 bases between. CDR1 is SGHTA and CDR2 is FQGNSA in the germline V gene. The CDR3 spans 16 residues. CDR3 loop: CASSSYRKDYNSPLHF. The CDR3 region has the DNA TGTGCCAGCAGCTCATATCGAAAGGATTATAATTCACCCCTCCACTTT.

This clonotype occurred many times. V gene TRBV6-5 combines with J gene TRBJ2-7, with a weak D call TRBD1 (5 bases). Germline V gives CDR1 MNHEY, CDR2 SVGAGI. This CDR3 has 13 residues. With 0 bases removed from V and 5 bases from J, the gap between germline ends came to 8 bases. This CDR3 is CASSYSRGNEQYF. CDR3 DNA sequence: TGTGCCAGCAGTTACTCAAGGGGAAACGAGCAGTACTTC.

The chain uses TRBV30 and TRBJ1-4, with 7 bases matching TRBD1. The CDR3 is 12 residues long. From germline, CDR1 is GTSNPN and CDR2 SVGIG (reference sequence). CDR3 nucleotides: TGTGCTCACATCGGACAGGTTGGAAAACTGTTTTTT. This codes for CAHIGQVGKLFF.

The sample holds many counts of this clonotype. The chain links TRBV25-1 to TRBJ1-5; D call uncertain. The CDR3 has 15 amino acids. Per germline, CDR1 MGHDK and CDR2 SYGVNS. Trimming left V 0 bases short and J 0 bases short, with 6 bases between. In nucleotides, the CDR3 is TGTGCCAGCAGTGAATACGGGTCTAGCAATCAGCCCCAGCATTTT. It specifies CASSEYGSSNQPQHF.

This clonotype showed up just a few times. The V call is TRBV19, the J call TRBJ2-7; 12 bases align to TRBD1. Germline values: CDR1 LNHDA, CDR2 SQIVND (reference sequence). The CDR3 extends over 13 amino acids. J lost 6 bases, V lost 6 bases, and 3 bases had no gene match. CDR3 loop: CASRGTGGSEQYF. The CDR3 DNA is TGTGCCAGTAGGGGGACAGGGGGCAGCGAGCAGTACTTC.

The table lists this clonotype with many counts. The chain uses TRBV7-2 and TRBJ1-3; no firm D call. Germline V CDR1 and CDR2: SGHTA, FQGNSA. This CDR3 has 14 amino acids. V dropped 1 base and J dropped 0 bases, with 4 bases sitting between them. The DNA of the CDR3 is TGTGCCAGCAGCTTAGGGAGCTCTGGAAACACCATATATTTT. Amino acid sequence: CASSLGSSGNTIYF.

This clonotype was detected ten times or more. The rearrangement joins TRBV18 to TRBJ2-3; the match to TRBD2 covers 11 bases. This CDR3 is 17 amino acids long. Germline trimming cut 0 bases from V and 7 bases from J; bases unmatched to any gene: 9. CDR1 is KGHSH, CDR2 LQKENI, per germline. This chain's CDR3 is CASSPPISGGARNTQYF. DNA for the CDR3: TGTGCCAGCTCACCACCGATTAGCGGGGGGGCCAGGAATACGCAGTATTTT.

As to this clonotype: This sequence may be a read error, since a much larger clone differs from it by one base. This sequence joins TRBV7-2 and TRBJ2-1; no firm D call. CDR3 length: 12 residues. The germline V gene encodes CDR1 SGHTA and CDR2 FQGNSA. This chain's CDR3 is CASSPDGFEQFF. The CDR3 DNA sequence: TGCGCCAGCAGCCCCGATGGGTTTGAGCAGTTCTTC.

This chain joins TRBV27 and TRBJ1-2; the match to TRBD1 covers 8 bases. Unmatched junction bases numbered 14, after V lost 6 bases and J lost 8 bases. Per the germline V gene, CDR1 is MNHEY and CDR2 is SMNVEV (reference sequence). The CDR3 totals 15 residues. CDR3 protein: CASRYGTGGGYGYTF. The DNA of the CDR3 is TGTGCCAGCAGATACGGGACAGGTGGAGGTTACGGCTACACCTTC.

This clonotype was detected ten times or more. J is TRBJ1-1 and V is TRBV10-3, with D perhaps matching TRBD1 (6 bases). The length of the CDR3 is 14 residues. With 7 bases removed from V and 0 bases from J, the gap between germline ends came to 12 bases. Germline V gene lookup returns CDR1 ENHRY and CDR2 SYGVKD. The CDR3 reads CAIMDSSLNTEAFF. The CDR3 DNA is TGTGCCATCATGGACAGCTCCTTGAACACTGAAGCTTTCTTT.

This clonotype was counted at least ten times. The J gene is TRBJ1-2, the V gene TRBV18; weak D call: TRBD1 (6 bases). Trimming shortened V by 5 bases and J by 6 bases, and 16 bases separated the two germline ends. The CDR3 is 14 residues long. Looked up from germline, CDR1 is KGHSH and CDR2 is LQKENI. The DNA for the CDR3 is TGTGCCAGCTCAGGACAGAGTCCCAGAGATGGCTACACCTTC. This gives the protein CASSGQSPRDGYTF.

This clonotype was detected only a few times. The chain couples TRBV30 to TRBJ2-2; 7 positions match TRBD2. Per the germline V gene, CDR1 is GTSNPN and CDR2 is SVGIG (reference sequence). The V and J ends lost 3 bases and 7 bases, in that order; junction bases with no gene match: 11. This CDR3 contains 15 residues. CDR3 in DNA: TGTGCCTGGAGACTGATCGGGGGGTTCGGCGGGGAGCTGTTTTTT. Protein sequence: CAWRLIGGFGGELFF.

This clonotype was counted ten times or more. V usage is TRBV11-3 and J usage is TRBJ2-3; 11 nucleotides line up with TRBD2. The V gene end was trimmed by 3 bases and the J gene end by 6 bases; junction bases not matched to a gene: 8. The CDR3 has 16 residues. Germline V gene data show CDR1 as SGHNT and CDR2 as YENEEA. CDR3 DNA: TGTGCCAGCAGCTTCCTATTAGCGGGGGGGGCCGATACGCAGTATTTT. This translates into CASSFLLAGGADTQYF.